The clone carrying this T cell receptor (beta chain) was seen many times. As yet, its antigen is unknown. It was with a sample-barcoded 5' primer and a J-beta primer mix that a second PCR of roughly 7 to 12 cycles was run. Each cDNA molecule received a tag from a template-switch adaptor that had 12 random nucleotides. Each CDR3 protein is one row after TCRdb ran MiXCR on the 5' RACE reads. The repertoire holds approximately 940,000 distinct CDR3 sequences, roughly 43% seen once, with about an eighth in the top ten. These data belong to a study of blood T cells in healthy people across ages. Per germline, CDR1 MNHEY and CDR2 SVGEGT. The CDR3 contains 12 residues. V was trimmed by 4 bases and J by 3 bases, leaving 4 bases between them. General study results and limits: Roughly linearly, TCR beta diversity per million T cells fell as age increased.

The specimen was blood. The J gene is TRBJ2-1, the V gene TRBV6-2 or TRBV6-3; the D is unclear. The source of this sequence is a man aged 25-40 years in good health. CDR3 DNA: TGTGCCAGCAGTTCCCACTACAATGAGCAGTTCTTC. Residues: CASSSHYNEQFF.